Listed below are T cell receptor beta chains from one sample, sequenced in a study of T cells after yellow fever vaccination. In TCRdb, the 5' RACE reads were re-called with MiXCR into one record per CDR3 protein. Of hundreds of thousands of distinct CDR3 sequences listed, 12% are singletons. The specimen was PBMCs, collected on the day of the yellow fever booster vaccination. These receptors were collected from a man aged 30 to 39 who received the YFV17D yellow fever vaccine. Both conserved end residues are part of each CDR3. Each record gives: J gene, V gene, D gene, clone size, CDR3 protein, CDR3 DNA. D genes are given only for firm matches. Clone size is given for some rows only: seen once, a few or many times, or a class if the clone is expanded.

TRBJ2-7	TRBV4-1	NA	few	CASSQSYAQVFSYEQYF	TGCGCCAGCAGCCAATCTTACGCCCAGGTATTCTCCTACGAGCAGTACTTC
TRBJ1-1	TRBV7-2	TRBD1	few	CASSTRQGTEAFF	TGTGCCAGCAGCACAAGACAGGGGACTGAAGCTTTCTTT
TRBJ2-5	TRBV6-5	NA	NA	CASSYSNQETQYF	TGTGCCAGCAGTTACTCGAACCAAGAGACCCAGTACTTC
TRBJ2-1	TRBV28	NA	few	CASSPPGTWKGWGSYNEQFF	TGTGCCAGCAGCCCTCCCGGGACATGGAAGGGTTGGGGCTCCTACAATGAGCAGTTCTTC
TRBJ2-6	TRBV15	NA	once	CPTSSHSSGANVLTF	TGTCCCACCAGCAGTCACAGCTCTGGGGCCAACGTCCTGACTTTC
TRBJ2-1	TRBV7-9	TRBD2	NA	CASSLDGGRNEQFF	TGTGCCAGCAGCTTAGACGGCGGGAGAAATGAGCAGTTCTTC
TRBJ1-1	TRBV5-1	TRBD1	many	CASSKTGQGRTEAFF	TGCGCCAGCAGCAAAACGGGACAGGGAAGGACTGAAGCTTTCTTT
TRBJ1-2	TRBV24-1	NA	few	CATSTGPDYGYTF	TGTGCCACTTCAACAGGGCCTGACTATGGCTACACCTTC
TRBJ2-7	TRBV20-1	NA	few	CSARSVSGYEQYF	TGCAGTGCTAGGAGCGTTTCGGGCTACGAGCAGTACTTC
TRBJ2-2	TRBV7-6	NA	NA	CASSLALRENTGELFF	TGTGCCAGCAGCTTAGCGCTGAGAGAGAACACCGGGGAGCTGTTTTTT
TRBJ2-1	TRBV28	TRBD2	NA	CASSSVGGRAFNEQFF	TGTGCCAGCAGTTCAGTAGGCGGGAGGGCATTTAATGAGCAGTTCTTC
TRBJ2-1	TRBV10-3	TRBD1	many	CAIKGGQGGFNEQFF	TGTGCCATCAAAGGTGGACAGGGAGGTTTCAATGAGCAGTTCTTC
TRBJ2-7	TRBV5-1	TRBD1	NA	CASSQRDRTYEQYF	TGCGCCAGCAGCCAACGGGACAGAACCTACGAGCAGTACTTC
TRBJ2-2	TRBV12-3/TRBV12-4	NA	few	CASSFSTYTGELFF	TGTGCCAGCAGTTTCTCCACCTACACCGGGGAGCTGTTTTTT
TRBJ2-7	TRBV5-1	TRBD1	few	CASSPYRGTNHYEQYF	TGCGCCAGCAGCCCCTACAGGGGGACGAACCACTACGAGCAGTACTTC
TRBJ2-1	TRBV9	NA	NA	CASSVEETRGILGGHTYNEQFF	TGTGCCAGCAGCGTAGAAGAAACCCGCGGAATACTCGGGGGGCACACCTACAATGAGCAGTTCTTC
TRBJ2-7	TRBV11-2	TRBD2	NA	CASSQRDLLFYEQYF	TGTGCCAGCAGCCAGCGGGACCTCCTTTTCTACGAGCAGTACTTC
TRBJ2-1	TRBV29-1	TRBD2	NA	CSVELSGSYPFF	TGCAGCGTTGAACTTAGCGGGAGTTATCCGTTCTTC
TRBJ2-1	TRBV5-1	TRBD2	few	CASSPGGSGDNEQFF	TGCGCCAGCAGCCCCGGTGGTAGCGGGGACAATGAGCAGTTCTTC
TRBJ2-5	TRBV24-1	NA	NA	CATSAAGAGETQYF	TGTGCCACCAGTGCTGCCGGGGCGGGAGAGACCCAGTACTTC
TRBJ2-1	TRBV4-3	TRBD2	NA	CASSQGLAGTSGYNEQFF	TGCGCCAGCAGCCAAGGACTGGCCGGGACTAGCGGATACAATGAGCAGTTCTTC
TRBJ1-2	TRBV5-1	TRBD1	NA	CASSLAQGDYGYTF	TGCGCCAGCAGCTTGGCGCAGGGGGACTATGGCTACACCTTC
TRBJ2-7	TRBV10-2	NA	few	CASSGESSYEQYF	TGCGCCAGCAGTGGGGAGAGCTCCTACGAGCAGTACTTC
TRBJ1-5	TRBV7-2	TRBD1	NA	CASSLTGGLLGPLHF	TGTGCCAGCAGCTTAACAGGGGGCTTATTGGGGCCCCTGCATTTT
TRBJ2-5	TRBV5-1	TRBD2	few	CASRRLAGVQETQYF	TGCGCCAGCCGCCGGTTAGCGGGAGTCCAAGAGACCCAGTACTTC
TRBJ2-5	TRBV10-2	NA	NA	CASSESRAAETQYF	TGCGCCAGCAGTGAGTCCCGGGCCGCAGAGACCCAGTACTTC
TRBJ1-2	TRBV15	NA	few	CATSRDGGTRIAYGYTF	TGTGCCACCAGCAGAGATGGCGGGACAAGGATTGCCTATGGCTACACCTTC
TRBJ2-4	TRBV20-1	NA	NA	CSARVEAKNIQYF	TGCAGTGCTAGAGTGGAAGCCAAAAACATTCAGTACTTC
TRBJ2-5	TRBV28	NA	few	CASSLGLSGETLKETQYF	TGTGCCAGCAGCTTAGGCCTCAGTGGAGAAACTTTGAAAGAGACCCAGTACTTC
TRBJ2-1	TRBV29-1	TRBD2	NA	CSTLSGNYNEQFF	TGCAGCACCCTTAGCGGGAATTACAATGAGCAGTTCTTC
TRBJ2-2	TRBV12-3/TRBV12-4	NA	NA	CASRSSATVGELFF	TGTGCCAGCAGATCCAGCGCTACCGTCGGGGAGCTGTTTTTT